These T cell receptor beta chains were read from a single sample in a study of shared clonotypes between healthy human individuals. Some clones are missing from TCRdb's copy, which holds only in-frame ones; the method was immunoSEQ multiplex PCR. The sample contains about 2.4 million clones, more than 85% of which appear only once. The sequenced sample was naive CD4+ T cells from PBMCs. The receptors were sampled from a young man in good health. Some clones in this sample may be carry-over from other donors' samples. CDR3s include the opening cysteine and the closing phenylalanine or tryptophan. Fields, in order: V gene, D gene, CDR3 length, clone size, J gene, CDR3 DNA, CDR3 protein. A D gene is named only where the DNA matches it firmly. Rows may omit the clone size; those that give it use once, few, many or a size class.

>TRBV5-6|TRBD2|15|NA|TRBJ2-1
TGTGCCAGCAGCTTGGGGCTAGCGGGAGTATATGAGCAGTTCTTC
CASSLGLAGVYEQFF
>TRBV29-1|NA|16|NA|TRBJ1-1
TGCAGCGTTCACCCCTTAACGGGCTCCATGAACACTGAAGCTTTCTTT
CSVHPLTGSMNTEAFF
>TRBV7-9|TRBD1|14|NA|TRBJ2-5
TGTGCCAGCAGACGGACAGGGAATCAAGAGACCCAGTACTTC
CASRRTGNQETQYF
>TRBV6-5|TRBD1|15|NA|TRBJ2-3
TGTGCCAGCGTCCGAGGACAGGGATCGTCAGATACGCAGTATTTT
CASVRGQGSSDTQYF
>TRBV5-1|TRBD1|15|NA|TRBJ2-1
TGCGCCAGCAGCTTGGCTGGGACAGAAGGTCGGGAGCAGTTCTTC
CASSLAGTEGREQFF
>TRBV5-1|NA|13|NA|TRBJ2-5
TGCGCCAGCAGCAGGGCCGAGGGTCAGACCCAGTACTTC
CASSRAEGQTQYF
>TRBV9|TRBD2|16|NA|TRBJ2-1
TGTGCCAGCAGCGTAACTAGCGGGATCTCCTACAATGAGCAGTTCTTC
CASSVTSGISYNEQFF
>TRBV28|TRBD2|12|once|TRBJ2-1
TGTGCCAGCATGAGGGACTACTACCAGCAGTTCTTC
CASMRDYYQQFF
>TRBV6-6|NA|16|NA|TRBJ2-1
TGTGCCAGCAGTTACAAGGTCAGGGAGGCACACAATGAGCAGTTCTTC
CASSYKVREAHNEQFF
>TRBV27|NA|13|NA|TRBJ1-2
TGTGCCAGCAGTTTTATGGGGGGTTATGGCTACACCTTC
CASSFMGGYGYTF
>TRBV6-5|NA|14|NA|TRBJ1-1
TGTGCCAGCAGTCAAACGTTACAGAACACTGAAGCTTTCTTT
CASSQTLQNTEAFF
>TRBV20-1|NA|11|NA|TRBJ1-1
TGCAGTGCTGATGACAACCCGGCGGATTTCTTT
CSADDNPADFF
>TRBV11-2|TRBD1|16|once|TRBJ2-4
TGTGCCAGCAGCACACCAAGAGGGGGCGCGAGAAACATTCAGTACTTC
CASSTPRGGARNIQYF
>TRBV7-8|NA|17|NA|TRBJ2-6
TGTGCCAGCAGCCCCGCGGGGTGGGGAACTGGGGCCAACGTCCTGACTTTC
CASSPAGWGTGANVLTF
>TRBV7-2|NA|13|NA|TRBJ2-5
TGTGCCAGCAGCTTAGTCGACAGGAGTTCCCAGTACTTC
CASSLVDRSSQYF
>TRBV5-4|TRBD2|16|NA|TRBJ2-2
TGTGCCAGCACCCTCGGTCTCGCGGGAGGGGTTAGGGAGCTGTTTTTT
CASTLGLAGGVRELFF
>TRBV6-5|NA|13|NA|TRBJ2-7
TGTGCCAGCAGTTCAACCACCGGGACCGAGCAGTACTTC
CASSSTTGTEQYF
>TRBV11-2|NA|16|NA|TRBJ2-7
TGTGCCAGCAGCCAAGGCTGGGGTGCAAGCTCCTACGAGCAGTACTTC
CASSQGWGASSYEQYF
>TRBV16|TRBD1|16|NA|TRBJ1-3
TGTGCCAGCAGCCATACCCAGGGGGCCTTTGGAAACACCATATATTTT
CASSHTQGAFGNTIYF
>TRBV27|NA|15|once|TRBJ1-5
TGTGCCAGCAGTTTATACGCGCGGGGGGCACAGCCCCAGCATTTT
CASSLYARGAQPQHF
>TRBV18|NA|15|NA|TRBJ1-2
TGTGCCAGCTCACCACCCAATAAAAACTACTATGGCTACACCTTC
CASSPPNKNYYGYTF
>TRBV5-1|TRBD1|17|NA|TRBJ1-4
TGCGCCAGCAGCTTCACGGGGGGACAGACCGAAAATGAAAAACTGTTTTTT
CASSFTGGQTENEKLFF
>TRBV27|NA|17|NA|TRBJ2-3
TGTGCCAGCAGTTTATCGTCGTTCGGCCGGACCACAGATACGCAGTATTTT
CASSLSSFGRTTDTQYF
>TRBV6-6|NA|16|NA|TRBJ2-7
TGTGCCAGCAGTTACGGTGGGGGCCGCTTCGCCTACGAGCAGTACTTC
CASSYGGGRFAYEQYF
>TRBV18|NA|14|NA|TRBJ2-7
TGTGCCAGCTCACGAGACAGGTTCCTGGTCGAGCAGTACTTC
CASSRDRFLVEQYF
>TRBV29-1|NA|12|NA|TRBJ2-7
TGCAGCGTTGAAGTCCTTCCCTACGAGCAGTACTTC
CSVEVLPYEQYF
>TRBV15|NA|17|NA|TRBJ2-6
TGTGCCACCAGCGGTAGCGGCCGGGTCTCTGGGGCCAACGTCCTGACTTTC
CATSGSGRVSGANVLTF
>TRBV2|TRBD1|16|NA|TRBJ1-6
TGTGCCAGCAGTGGGCAGGGGGCGAAAAATAATTCACCCCTCCACTTT
CASSGQGAKNNSPLHF
>TRBV6-5|TRBD1|15|NA|TRBJ1-2
TGTGCCAGCAGAGTAGGGGGCGCGACTAGCTATGGCTACACCTTC
CASRVGGATSYGYTF
>TRBV10-3|NA|16|NA|TRBJ2-3
TGTGCCATCAGCGCCGGACTTTCCACTAGCACAGATACGCAGTATTTT
CAISAGLSTSTDTQYF
>TRBV5-1|TRBD1|14|NA|TRBJ2-5
TGCGCCAGCAGCCCTTCGACAGGGGAAGAGACCCAGTACTTC
CASSPSTGEETQYF
>TRBV14|NA|17|once|TRBJ2-1
TGTGCCAGCAGCCAAGATTGGGTGGGGAGCTCCTACAATGAGCAGTTCTTC
CASSQDWVGSSYNEQFF